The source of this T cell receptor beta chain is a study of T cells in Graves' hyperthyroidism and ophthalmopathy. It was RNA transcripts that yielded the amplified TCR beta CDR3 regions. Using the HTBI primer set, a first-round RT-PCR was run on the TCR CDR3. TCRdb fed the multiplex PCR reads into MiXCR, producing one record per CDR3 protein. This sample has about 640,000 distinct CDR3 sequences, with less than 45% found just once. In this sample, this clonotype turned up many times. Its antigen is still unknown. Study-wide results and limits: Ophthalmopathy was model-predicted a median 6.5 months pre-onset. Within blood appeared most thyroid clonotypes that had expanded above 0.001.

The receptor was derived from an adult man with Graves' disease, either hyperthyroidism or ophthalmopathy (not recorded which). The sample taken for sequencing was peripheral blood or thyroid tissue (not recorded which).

The CDR3 here is CASSRRQVDGYTF. The CDR3 DNA is TGTGCCAGCAGCCGCCGACAGGTAGACGGCTACACCTTC. The chain couples TRBV2 to TRBJ1-2, with D possibly TRBD1 on 6 matching bases. The CDR3 is made up of 13 amino acids. Germline assignment: CDR1 SNHLY and CDR2 FYNNEI. Trimming took 6 bases from V and 8 from J, leaving 16 bases between them.